This T cell receptor beta chain was observed in a study of blood T cell repertoires in COVID-19. Study overall: Italy, Spain and the United States were the sources of the convalescent and acute COVID-19 samples. PBMCs, B-cell-depleted T cells, or T cells provided the cDNA or gDNA that made up the material.

The CDR3 length is 16 residues. The germline V gene encodes CDR1 MGHDK and CDR2 SYGVNS. Trimming took off 6 bases at V and 6 bases at J, with 23 bases between the two ends. Original handling: Quantification of nucleated cells was approximated via reference gene primer amplification. Sequenced by immunoSEQ multiplex PCR; TCRdb stores in-frame clones only, minus some. The V and J calls and clone size come from that table; D and trimming were worked out from the DNA. The data show fewer than 350,000 clones, roughly 90% seen once. J is TRBJ1-2 and V is TRBV25-1, with D perhaps TRBD1 (5 bases). The sequenced material came from peripheral blood. The receptor comes from a man aged 35-49 years with acute or convalescent COVID-19. The CDR3, as DNA: TGTGCCAGCAGCCCCCGGGCGGGGGACCTACTCAATGGCTACACCTTC. It codes for CASSPRAGDLLNGYTF.